The 20 T cell receptor beta chains below were found in one sample sequenced in a study of cytomegalovirus exposure and HLA in healthy donors. PCR used 60 Vbeta primers and 13 Jbeta primers. Here immunoSEQ multiplex PCR was the method, and the copy in TCRdb shows in-frame clones only, minus some. Of around 80,000 clones in the sample, around 60% were seen once. Material for sequencing was PBMCs. These receptors were collected from a male donor in good health and CMV-seropositive.

This chain joins TRBV7-2 and TRBJ2-7; no clear D. The CDR3 contains 14 residues. V was trimmed by 1 base and J by 5 bases, leaving 12 bases between them. Germline CDR1 and CDR2: SGHTA and FQGNSA. The CDR3 is CASSLVTSSDEQYF. DNA of the CDR3: TGTGCCAGCAGCTTAGTAACTTCCTCTGACGAGCAGTACTTC.

In DNA form, the CDR3 reads TGTGCCAGTCCCACCCCCCCCACGGAGGGGAGGCAAGAGACCCAGTACTTC. Translation gives CASPTPPTEGRQETQYF. The rearrangement joins TRBV7-6 to TRBJ2-5, with a possible D match to TRBD2 (6 bases). CDR3 length: 17 residues. The ends were cut back, 9 bases at V and 2 bases at J, with 25 bases in the middle. Germline loops: CDR1 SGHVS, CDR2 FNYEAQ.

This chain links TRBV27 with TRBJ1-1; D is ambiguous. Per germline, CDR1 MNHEY and CDR2 SMNVEV (reference sequence). The CDR3 extends over 17 amino acids. This chain's CDR3 is CASAAGSTTIKRTEAFF. CDR3 nucleotide sequence: TGTGCGTCAGCGGCGGGCAGCACAACAATCAAGCGTACTGAAGCTTTCTTT.

J is TRBJ1-2 and V is TRBV29-1; D is possibly TRBD1 (5 bases). Between the trimmed V and J ends, which lost 3 bases and 8 bases, there was a span of 10 bases. CDR3 length: 11 amino acids. Germline V gene lookup returns CDR1 SQVTM and CDR2 ANQGSEA. CDR3 coding DNA: TGCAGCGTTGAGGGGGGATCCGGCTACACCTTC. Its protein is CSVEGGSGYTF.

The chain links TRBV6-5 to TRBJ1-2, with 9 bases matching TRBD1. CDR3 length equals 14 residues. Germline-derived CDR1 and CDR2 are MNHEY and SVGAGI. The ends lost 8 bases at V and 7 bases at J; junction bases unmatched: 11. The chain's CDR3 is CASFGQGRTCGYTF. The CDR3 region has the DNA TGTGCCAGCTTTGGACAGGGGAGGACTTGTGGCTACACCTTC.

The table lists this clone with a count of one. CDR3 nucleotides: TGCAGCGTCGGAGGGACTAGCGGGCCGCCTGGGGAGCAGTACTTC. Translating it yields CSVGGTSGPPGEQYF. The chain uses TRBV29-1 and TRBJ2-7, with 12 bases fitting TRBD2. The CDR3 is made up of 15 amino acids. CDR1 and CDR2 (germline): SQVTM, ANQGSEA. With V trimmed by 6 bases and J by 7 bases, 13 bases remained unmatched.

The V call is TRBV27, the J call TRBJ1-1, with TRBD1 matching 7 bases. The V gene end was trimmed by 5 bases and the J gene end by 5 bases; junction bases not matched to a gene: 5. The CDR3 loop spans 13 amino acids. Germline CDR1 MNHEY, CDR2 SMNVEV (reference sequence). The CDR3: CASSPTGRTEAFF. The CDR3 DNA is TGTGCCAGCAGTCCGACAGGGCGGACTGAAGCTTTCTTT.

CDR3 sequence (DNA): TGTGCCAGCAGTTTAATGGGGGGGGGAACTAATGAAAAACTGTTTTTT. This encodes CASSLMGGGTNEKLFF. The chain recombines TRBV27 with TRBJ1-4, with TRBD1 as a possible D gene (5 bases). The CDR3 covers 16 residues. CDR1 and CDR2 (germline): MNHEY, SMNVEV (reference sequence). The ends were cut back, 2 bases at V and 1 base at J, with 11 bases in the middle.

This sequence joins TRBV5-1 and TRBJ2-5; 9 positions match TRBD2. Germline assignment: CDR1 SGHRS and CDR2 YFSETQ. The V and J ends lost 4 bases and 2 bases, in that order; junction bases with no gene match: 12. The CDR3 runs to 17 residues. CDR3 DNA: TGCGCCAGCAGCGTGATGGGCGGGGGGGCCTCACAAGAGACCCAGTACTTC. This sequence encodes CASSVMGGGASQETQYF.

The rearrangement joins TRBV6-1 to TRBJ2-7, with D maybe TRBD1 (6 bases). CDR3 length: 13 residues. V gave up 7 bases and J gave up 1 base, with 11 bases separating them. Germline assignment: CDR1 MNHNS and CDR2 SASEGT. This CDR3 is CASTGQLSYEQYF. CDR3 bases: TGTGCCAGCACCGGACAGCTATCCTACGAGCAGTACTTC.

J is TRBJ1-6 and V is TRBV18; no clear D gene. The germline V gene encodes CDR1 KGHSH and CDR2 LQKENI. V was cut by 5 bases and J by 0 bases, with 8 bases left in between. CDR3 length: 15 residues. In nucleotides, the CDR3 is TGTGCCAGCTCAACTCAAAGCTCCTATAATTCACCCCTCCACTTT. Translating it yields CASSTQSSYNSPLHF. The full variable domain, rest sourced from reference TRBV18 and TRBJ1-6, is NAGVMQNPRHLVRRRGQEARLRCSPMKGHSHVYWYRQLPEEGLKFMVYLQKENIIDESGMPKERFSAEFPKEGPSILRIQQVVRGDSAAYFCASSTQSSYNSPLHFGNGTRLTVT.

This clone was detected a few times. The chain couples TRBV27 to TRBJ1-4; 9 bases match TRBD1. The CDR3 sequence is 14 residues long. Germline loops: CDR1 MNHEY, CDR2 SMNVEV (reference sequence). V lost 2 bases and J lost 15; bases outside the gene matches: 10. CDR3 in DNA: TGTGCCAGCAGTTTAAAGGGGACAGGGAGCAAGATGTTTTTT. Translated, it gives CASSLKGTGSKMFF.

The genes are TRBV28 and TRBJ2-1, with 7 bases identical to TRBD2. J lost 7 bases, V lost 5 bases, and 14 bases had no gene match. From germline, CDR1 is MDHEN and CDR2 SYDVKM. This CDR3 has 16 residues. CDR3 coding DNA: TGTGCCAGCAGTGACCTGGGGGGGTCGCCCCTGAATGAGCAGTTCTTC. This translates into CASSDLGGSPLNEQFF.

The CDR3 is CASSVYTGTTYNEQFF. In DNA, the CDR3 is TGTGCCAGCAGCGTCTATACCGGGACTACTTACAATGAGCAGTTCTTC. This rearrangement joins TRBV14 to TRBJ2-1; 7 positions match TRBD2. Germline lookup yields CDR1 SGHDN and CDR2 FVKESK. The V and J ends lost 5 bases and 4 bases, in that order; junction bases with no gene match: 11. CDR3 length equals 16 residues.

The gene calls are TRBV27 and TRBJ1-1; maybe TRBD1 (5 bases). CDR1 and CDR2 (germline): MNHEY, SMNVEV (reference sequence). The CDR3 is made up of 15 amino acids. V was clipped by 1 base and J by 1 base, with 10 bases between them. In DNA, the CDR3 is TGTGCCAGCAGTTTATATGGGGGGTCGAACACTGAAGCTTTCTTT. It translates to CASSLYGGSNTEAFF.

The CDR3 region has the DNA TGTGCCAGCAGCTTTCGCCCCGCAGCGGGAGAAGAGACCCAGTACTTC. This encodes CASSFRPAAGEETQYF. This chain joins TRBV7-6 and TRBJ2-5, with 8 positions matching TRBD2. The CDR3 is 16 residues long. Germline V lookup: CDR1 SGHVS, CDR2 FNYEAQ. V was pared by 3 bases and J by 3 bases, with 9 bases of the junction left unmatched. Based on the CDR3 plus reference TRBV7-6 and TRBJ2-5, the full variable domain is GAGVSQSPRYKVTKRGQDVALRCDPISGHVSLYWYRQALGQGPEFLTYFNYEAQQDKSGLPNDRFSAERPEGSISTLTIQRTEQRDSAMYRCASSFRPAAGEETQYFGPGTRLLVL.

The chain couples TRBV27 to TRBJ1-1; D ambiguous. The germline CDR1 and CDR2 sequences are MNHEY and SMNVEV (reference sequence). The CDR3 totals 13 residues. V was shortened by 4 bases and J by 1 base, with 7 bases between the two germline ends. The CDR3: CASSSVQNTEAFF. The CDR3 DNA is TGTGCCAGCAGTTCGGTCCAGAACACTGAAGCTTTCTTT.

J is TRBJ1-1 and V is TRBV19; possibly TRBD1 for D (5 bases). The germline V gene has CDR1 LNHDA and CDR2 SQIVND (reference sequence). This CDR3 has 14 amino acids. V lost 6 bases and J 4 bases, leaving 15 bases between the germline ends. The CDR3 loop reads CASRPTGETTEAFF. DNA for the CDR3: TGTGCCAGTAGACCCACGGGGGAGACCACTGAAGCTTTCTTT.

This clone was seen only a few times. The genes are TRBV6-5 and TRBJ1-1; D unclear. Per germline, CDR1 MNHEY and CDR2 SVGAGI. V was cut by 2 bases and J by 2 bases, with 9 bases left in between. CDR3 length: 14 residues. CDR3 DNA: TGTGCCAGCAGTTACGCTACAGTTAACACTGAAGCTTTCTTT. Its translation: CASSYATVNTEAFF.

V is TRBV6-6 and J is TRBJ1-2, with TRBD1 matching over 8 bases. The CDR3 extends over 15 amino acids. Trimming cost V 4 bases and J 10 bases; bases outside gene matches: 14. Germline assignment: CDR1 MNHNY and CDR2 SVGAGI (reference sequence). CDR3 residues: CASSSRDRKHTYYTF. For the CDR3, the DNA is TGTGCCAGCAGTTCGAGGGACAGGAAACATACTTACTACACCTTC.